This is a list of T cell receptor beta chains from one sample in a study of vaccination and CD4 T cells after COVID-19. These receptors lack a known antigen. TCRdb independently ran MiXCR on the PCR reads; one entry per CDR3 protein. Among approximately 15,000 distinct CDR3 sequences listed, approximately 84% were seen once. The sample consisted of CD4+ T cells from blood, cultured in vitro, taken after SARS-CoV-2 vaccination. These receptors originate from a human donor who received a COVID-19 vaccine. Both conserved end residues are part of each CDR3. The D gene is left open where the match is weak. A clone size is listed for some rows: how often the clone was seen (once, few, many), or a class if it is expanded.

>NA|TRBJ2-2|TRBD1|TRBV20-1
TGCAGTGCTAGGACAGGGGATGCCGGGGAGCTGTTTTTT
CSARTGDAGELFF
>NA|TRBJ1-2|NA|TRBV2
TGTGCCAGCAGTGCCTCGAGGGCTCGCTACACCTTC
CASSASRARYTF
>once|TRBJ2-7|TRBD2|TRBV2
TGTGCCAGCAGTGCGGGACTAGCGGGGGAATACGAGCAGTACTTC
CASSAGLAGEYEQYF
>NA|TRBJ2-3|NA|TRBV30
TGTGCCACACGAAGTGGGAGAAGCACAGATACGCAGTATTTT
CATRSGRSTDTQYF
>few|TRBJ1-2|NA|TRBV20-1
TGCAGTGCTAGCATTCGGACAGCCTCCCTCGTCTATGGCTACACCTTC
CSASIRTASLVYGYTF
>few|TRBJ2-3|NA|TRBV7-8
TGTGCCAGCAGCTTAGTTTCGGGGGATGCCACAGATACGCAGTATTTT
CASSLVSGDATDTQYF
>NA|TRBJ2-3|TRBD2|TRBV5-4
TGTGCCAGCAACCAAGCTAGCGGGGGGGAAACAGATACGCAGTATTTT
CASNQASGGETDTQYF
>NA|TRBJ2-3|TRBD2|TRBV7-9
TGTGCCAGCAGCCCTGCTAGGGGCGCGGGGGGCACAGATACGCAGTATTTT
CASSPARGAGGTDTQYF
>NA|TRBJ1-1|NA|TRBV7-9
TGTGCCAGCAGCCTACAGGGTTACACTGAAGCTTTCTTT
CASSLQGYTEAFF
>few|TRBJ1-5|TRBD1|TRBV19
TGTGCCAGTAGTATGACAGGGGGCCCTAATCAGCCCCAGCATTTT
CASSMTGGPNQPQHF
>NA|TRBJ1-1|TRBD1|TRBV19
TGTGCCAGTAGTATCGCCAGGGGGTACTCTCGCACTGAAGCTTTCTTT
CASSIARGYSRTEAFF
>NA|TRBJ1-6|NA|TRBV30
TGTGCCTGGAGTGTATTGGCGTCAGCTAACTATAATTCACCCCTCCACTTT
CAWSVLASANYNSPLHF
>NA|TRBJ1-5|NA|TRBV7-8
TGTGCCAGCAGCTTACTACGGGTAAGCAATCAGCCCCAGCATTTT
CASSLLRVSNQPQHF
>NA|TRBJ2-3|TRBD1|TRBV30
TGTGCCTGGGGGAACAGGGGTCTGACAGATACGCAGTATTTT
CAWGNRGLTDTQYF
>NA|TRBJ1-2|NA|TRBV30
TGTGCCTGGAGTGTATACAGAACTAACTATGGCTACACCTTC
CAWSVYRTNYGYTF
>NA|TRBJ1-2|NA|TRBV2
TGTGCCAGCAGTGCCCTACAGGGAATCTATGGCTACACCTTC
CASSALQGIYGYTF
>NA|TRBJ1-5|NA|TRBV2
TGTGCCAGCAGTGGAGGGGGTAGGGGCAATCAGCCCCAGCATTTT
CASSGGGRGNQPQHF
>NA|TRBJ2-5|TRBD1|TRBV12-3/TRBV12-4
TGTGCCAGCAGTTCGTCGGACAGGGGGGGACAAGAGACCCAGTACTTC
CASSSSDRGGQETQYF
>few|TRBJ1-5|NA|TRBV2
TGTGCCAGCAGCCAAGACAGTTATAGCAATCAGCCCCAGCATTTT
CASSQDSYSNQPQHF
>NA|TRBJ1-6|TRBD1|TRBV27
TGTGCCAGCAGCCCAGACAGGGGCGGATATAATTCACCCCTCCACTTT
CASSPDRGGYNSPLHF
>once|TRBJ1-2|NA|TRBV25-1
TGTGCCAGCAGTGAAGTCTACGGGGAAGGTGGCTACACCTTC
CASSEVYGEGGYTF